Below, one TCR beta chain is given with its context. This clonotype was detected ten times or more. It lacks a known antigen. Base-call qualities are not available, and no considerably larger clone is one nucleotide away. Receptors were amplified or captured by RACE. Data came from a NextSeq 500. During library preparation, unique molecular identifiers were attached to individual cDNA molecules so that TCRs could be counted quantitatively and reproducibly. From each blood RNA sample, both TCR alpha and TCR beta chains were sequenced. Processing in the source paper ran as follows. A median of around 100,000 TCRs per sample was observed, with a range of roughly 23,224 to 700,000. The Decombinator software suite was used to annotate V, J and CDR3 in the TCR reads. To make PS versus PT1 abundance plots, every sample was subsampled to the same number of TCRs (28,000). Expanded TCRs were defined as absent before sensitization and observed at least eight times at the 2-week time point. TCRdb itself trimmed the public reads at Q25 with fastp, ran MiXCR and retained productive beta chains. Every CDR3 protein is listed once, alongside the most common genes and DNA of its rows. It is TCRdb's table, rather than the study itself, that gives the V and J calls and clone size. The sample records about 380,000 distinct CDR3 sequences, less than 6.5% of which are singletons. The ten largest make up 2.5% to 3% of the sample.

The sample belongs to a study of human T cells and chemical hapten exposure (dated by TCRdb to the early 2020s). Concerning the study at large: For sensitization, 2% DPC in acetone was applied to a 2 cm by 2 cm area of upper inner arm skin. Weekly therapeutic DPC doses were additionally applied to the scalp of patients throughout the roughly 23-week study period. Blood samples were taken from patients before sensitization (week 0) and at 2, 6 and about 24 weeks after DPC sensitization. This study followed changes in the peripheral blood TCR repertoire in vivo during primary and secondary sensitization of alopecia patients to the hapten diphenylcyclopropenone (DPC). Blood for TCR sequencing was provided by twenty-nine alopecia patients at one to four time points (pre-sensitization, 2, 6 and 24 weeks). Alopecia areata with under or over 50% scalp involvement, alopecia totalis and alopecia universalis were represented in the patient cohort, which was mostly female. Libraries were pooled for sequencing, and per-sample TCR yields varied mainly because of small differences in library volumes within the pool. Patch testing was done on the upper back using Finn chambers containing 0.01% DPC, and results were scored after 6 days according to International Contact Dermatitis Research Group standards. Results the study describes overall, beyond this receptor: Patch test score correlated positively with the number of PT1 expanded TCRs, reaching significance at thresholds 8, 16 and 32 but not at 4. DPC sensitization did not change the number of TCRs with a frequency above 1 in 1000, and there was no evidence of changes in global repertoire structure. All patients had alopecia, a presumed autoimmune disease, so their immune response might differ from that of healthy individuals. After repeated subsampling, the strength of the expansion versus patch-test correlation and the threshold at which it became significant changed. Expanded TCRs formed significantly more large CDR3 similarity clusters than pre-sensitization or healthy control sets, consistent with antigen-driven responses.

This specimen's time point label, interpreted: pre-sensitization, week 0. Taken with the paper, the label for treatment or condition translates to: therapeutic diphenylcyclopropenone sensitization with weekly scalp DPC. At each patch-test visit, blood was drawn before the patch test was applied. Eligible patients were aged 18 to 70, diagnosed with alopecia, deemed suitable for DPC therapy, and excluded if pregnant. Total RNA was extracted from unfractionated whole blood that had been collected in Tempus Blood RNA tubes. The source of this sequence is a woman between 50 and 59 years old with alopecia areata. Some clones in this sample may be carry-over from other donors' samples. The sequences come from whole blood, collected in connection with sensitization to the hapten diphenylcyclopropenone (DPC).

Here the CDR3 is given as CASSLRPNTEAFF. The DNA sequence reads TGTGCCAGCAGTTTAAGGCCTAACACTGAAGCTTTCTTT. The V and J segments used are TRBV28 and TRBJ1-1; no confident D gene assignment can be made. The V end loses 2 bases and the J end loses 2 bases, and a stretch of 6 bases separates them. CDR1 MDHEN and CDR2 SYDVKM were looked up in the germline V gene. The CDR3 goes from the cysteine to the phenylalanine over 13 residues. Of all the DNA, just the CDR3 is kept, 39 bases in frame from base 1.